Listed below are T cell receptor beta chains from one sample, sequenced in a study of spatial heterogeneity in lung cancer. TCRdb reanalysed the 5' RACE reads using MiXCR and keeps one entry per CDR3 protein. The table includes roughly 4,600 distinct CDR3 sequences, 28% detected once. This material consisted of PBMCs, taken at surgery. These receptors were obtained from a male donor with early-stage non-small cell lung cancer. Each CDR3 is given with its conserved first and last residue. The D gene is left open where the match is weak. Clone size, where shown, is once, few, many, or a class for clones that have expanded.

CDR3 protein: CACPGVGNSPLHF
CDR3 DNA: TGTGCCTGCCCTGGGGTTGGGAATTCACCCCTCCACTTT
V gene: TRBV30
J gene: TRBJ1-6
D gene: -
clone size: many

CDR3 protein: CASSGTSGRRNTQYF
CDR3 DNA: TGTGCCAGCAGTGGGACTAGCGGGAGACGAAATACGCAGTATTTT
V gene: TRBV6-5
J gene: TRBJ2-3
D gene: TRBD2
clone size: -

CDR3 protein: CASSPDRGGSTDTQYF
CDR3 DNA: TGTGCCAGCAGCCCGGACCGGGGGGGAAGCACAGATACGCAGTATTTT
V gene: TRBV7-3
J gene: TRBJ2-3
D gene: TRBD2
clone size: few

CDR3 protein: CASSISGGVTDTQYF
CDR3 DNA: TGTGCCAGTAGTATTAGCGGGGGTGTCACAGATACGCAGTATTTT
V gene: TRBV19
J gene: TRBJ2-3
D gene: TRBD2
clone size: -

CDR3 protein: CSASTGTSGGPTTSTDTQYF
CDR3 DNA: TGCAGTGCCAGCACCGGGACTAGCGGGGGGCCGACCACTAGCACAGATACGCAGTATTTT
V gene: TRBV20-1
J gene: TRBJ2-3
D gene: TRBD2
clone size: -

CDR3 protein: CSVGRGLQETQYF
CDR3 DNA: TGCAGCGTTGGACGGGGACTCCAAGAGACCCAGTACTTC
V gene: TRBV29-1
J gene: TRBJ2-5
D gene: -
clone size: few

CDR3 protein: CASSEATSGTTYEQYF
CDR3 DNA: TGTGCCAGCAGTGAAGCCACTAGCGGGACCACCTACGAGCAGTACTTC
V gene: TRBV6-1
J gene: TRBJ2-7
D gene: TRBD2
clone size: -

CDR3 protein: CASSRTGDEPQHF
CDR3 DNA: TGTGCCAGCTCCAGGACAGGGGATGAACCCCAGCATTTT
V gene: TRBV18
J gene: TRBJ1-5
D gene: TRBD1
clone size: medium-sized

CDR3 protein: CSARGGLVAGRTYNEQFF
CDR3 DNA: TGCAGTGCTAGAGGTGGGCTTGTAGCGGGAAGGACCTACAATGAGCAGTTCTTC
V gene: TRBV20-1
J gene: TRBJ2-1
D gene: TRBD2
clone size: many

CDR3 protein: CASSQDPPGAGTGELFF
CDR3 DNA: TGCGCCAGCAGCCAAGATCCCCCGGGGGCGGGCACCGGGGAGCTGTTTTTT
V gene: TRBV4-3
J gene: TRBJ2-2
D gene: -
clone size: few

CDR3 protein: CASREREAFF
CDR3 DNA: TGTGCCAGCAGGGAGAGAGAAGCTTTCTTT
V gene: TRBV28
J gene: TRBJ1-1
D gene: -
clone size: medium-sized

CDR3 protein: CASSAQGGYRREQYF
CDR3 DNA: TGTGCCAGCAGTGCCCAGGGAGGGTACCGCCGAGAGCAGTACTTC
V gene: TRBV28
J gene: TRBJ2-7
D gene: TRBD2
clone size: medium-sized

CDR3 protein: CASSVDRDYEQYF
CDR3 DNA: TGTGCCAGCAGTGTTGACAGAGACTACGAGCAGTACTTC
V gene: TRBV2
J gene: TRBJ2-7
D gene: -
clone size: many

CDR3 protein: CASSLTGLTEKLFF
CDR3 DNA: TGTGCCAGCAGCTTGACAGGGTTGACTGAAAAACTGTTTTTT
V gene: TRBV7-9
J gene: TRBJ1-4
D gene: TRBD1
clone size: medium-sized

CDR3 protein: CASSQDPRGEQFF
CDR3 DNA: TGTGCCAGCAGCCAAGATCCGCGGGGGGAGCAGTTCTTC
V gene: TRBV3-1
J gene: TRBJ2-1
D gene: TRBD2
clone size: -

CDR3 protein: CASSLEGGSTEAFF
CDR3 DNA: TGTGCCAGCAGCTTAGAGGGGGGGTCCACTGAAGCTTTCTTT
V gene: TRBV11-2
J gene: TRBJ1-1
D gene: -
clone size: -

CDR3 protein: CASRRVNTGELFF
CDR3 DNA: TGTGCCAGCAGGAGGGTTAACACCGGGGAGCTGTTTTTT
V gene: TRBV6-4
J gene: TRBJ2-2
D gene: -
clone size: few

CDR3 protein: CASSQDPRVRVTPLHF
CDR3 DNA: TGTGCCAGCAGCCAAGATCCGAGGGTGAGGGTCACACCCCTCCACTTT
V gene: TRBV14
J gene: TRBJ1-6
D gene: -
clone size: few

CDR3 protein: CASSHRDWSTTGQFF
CDR3 DNA: TGTGCCAGCAGCCACCGCGACTGGTCTACCACGGGACAGTTCTTC
V gene: TRBV3-1
J gene: TRBJ2-1
D gene: -
clone size: many

CDR3 protein: CASSAAGLDYGYTF
CDR3 DNA: TGCGCCAGCAGCGCTGCGGGGCTTGACTATGGCTACACCTTC
V gene: TRBV5-1
J gene: TRBJ1-2
D gene: -
clone size: -

CDR3 protein: CSAPGDRTSGRADNEQFF
CDR3 DNA: TGCAGTGCTCCCGGAGACCGGACTAGCGGGAGAGCCGACAATGAGCAGTTCTTC
V gene: TRBV20-1
J gene: TRBJ2-1
D gene: TRBD2
clone size: medium-sized

CDR3 protein: CASSFKVQETQYF
CDR3 DNA: TGTGCCAGCAGCTTTAAAGTACAAGAGACCCAGTACTTC
V gene: TRBV7-3
J gene: TRBJ2-5
D gene: -
clone size: -

CDR3 protein: CASSLVRDTEAFF
CDR3 DNA: TGCGCCAGCAGCTTGGTCAGGGACACTGAAGCTTTCTTT
V gene: TRBV5-1
J gene: TRBJ1-1
D gene: -
clone size: medium-sized

CDR3 protein: CASSFPQETQYF
CDR3 DNA: TGTGCCAGCAGCTTCCCCCAAGAGACCCAGTACTTC
V gene: TRBV7-9
J gene: TRBJ2-5
D gene: -
clone size: few

CDR3 protein: CASSGTGGRSYEQYF
CDR3 DNA: TGCGCCAGCAGTGGGACGGGAGGCCGATCCTACGAGCAGTACTTC
V gene: TRBV5-1
J gene: TRBJ2-7
D gene: TRBD2
clone size: medium-sized

CDR3 protein: CASSTLGGQETQYF
CDR3 DNA: TGCGCCAGCAGCACCCTGGGGGGGCAAGAGACCCAGTACTTC
V gene: TRBV5-1
J gene: TRBJ2-5
D gene: TRBD2
clone size: medium-sized

CDR3 protein: CASSLSGQPRETQYF
CDR3 DNA: TGTGCCAGCAGCTTATCCGGACAGCCCCGAGAGACCCAGTACTTC
V gene: TRBV28
J gene: TRBJ2-5
D gene: -
clone size: large

CDR3 protein: CASSEGTDYEQYF
CDR3 DNA: TGTGCCAGCAGTGAAGGTACGGACTACGAGCAGTACTTC
V gene: TRBV2
J gene: TRBJ2-7
D gene: -
clone size: medium-sized

CDR3 protein: CSSRVGSGGTLGEQFF
CDR3 DNA: TGCAGTTCTCGCGTGGGTAGCGGGGGAACCTTGGGGGAGCAGTTCTTC
V gene: TRBV20-1
J gene: TRBJ2-1
D gene: TRBD2
clone size: many

CDR3 protein: CATSVLTGYQETQYF
CDR3 DNA: TGTGCCACCAGTGTCCTGACAGGGTACCAAGAGACCCAGTACTTC
V gene: TRBV24-1
J gene: TRBJ2-5
D gene: TRBD1
clone size: -

CDR3 protein: CASSSVGRTEAFF
CDR3 DNA: TGTGCCAGCAGCTCTGTGGGGCGGACTGAAGCTTTCTTT
V gene: TRBV5-6
J gene: TRBJ1-1
D gene: -
clone size: -

CDR3 protein: CASSLAARGNTEAFF
CDR3 DNA: TGTGCCAGCAGCTTAGCCGCGAGGGGGAACACTGAAGCTTTCTTT
V gene: TRBV7-2
J gene: TRBJ1-1
D gene: -
clone size: many

CDR3 protein: CASSLSSGAPQETQYF
CDR3 DNA: TGTGCCAGCAGCTTGTCCAGCGGGGCCCCTCAAGAGACCCAGTACTTC
V gene: TRBV7-2
J gene: TRBJ2-5
D gene: TRBD2
clone size: medium-sized

CDR3 protein: CASSLFRDGKETQYF
CDR3 DNA: TGCGCCAGCAGCCTCTTCCGGGACGGTAAAGAGACCCAGTACTTC
V gene: TRBV4-1
J gene: TRBJ2-5
D gene: -
clone size: few

CDR3 protein: CASSLLSGGASDTQYF
CDR3 DNA: TGTGCCAGCAGCTTATTAAGCGGGGGGGCATCAGATACGCAGTATTTT
V gene: TRBV7-3
J gene: TRBJ2-3
D gene: TRBD2
clone size: once

CDR3 protein: CASSPSTSYNEQFF
CDR3 DNA: TGTGCCAGCAGCCCCTCAACGTCCTACAATGAGCAGTTCTTC
V gene: TRBV7-9
J gene: TRBJ2-1
D gene: -
clone size: medium-sized

CDR3 protein: CASRLTGTDYNEQFF
CDR3 DNA: TGTGCCAGCAGATTAACCGGGACAGACTACAATGAGCAGTTCTTC
V gene: TRBV7-3
J gene: TRBJ2-1
D gene: TRBD1
clone size: medium-sized

CDR3 protein: CASSLDVGEQYF
CDR3 DNA: TGTGCCAGCAGCTTAGATGTCGGGGAGCAGTACTTC
V gene: TRBV11-2
J gene: TRBJ2-7
D gene: -
clone size: medium-sized

CDR3 protein: CASSLEAGYQETQYF
CDR3 DNA: TGTGCCAGCAGCTTAGAAGCAGGGTACCAAGAGACCCAGTACTTC
V gene: TRBV11-2
J gene: TRBJ2-5
D gene: -
clone size: many

CDR3 protein: CASSLGLAGYNEQFF
CDR3 DNA: TGTGCCAGCAGCTTGGGACTAGCGGGATACAATGAGCAGTTCTTC
V gene: TRBV11-2
J gene: TRBJ2-1
D gene: TRBD2
clone size: large

CDR3 protein: CASSRDLAGGQPNSYEQYF
CDR3 DNA: TGCGCCAGCAGCCGGGATTTAGCGGGAGGCCAACCGAATTCCTACGAGCAGTACTTC
V gene: TRBV4-1
J gene: TRBJ2-7
D gene: TRBD2
clone size: -

CDR3 protein: CASSQELNQPQHF
CDR3 DNA: TGTGCCAGCAGCCAAGAGCTAAATCAGCCCCAGCATTTT
V gene: TRBV7-2
J gene: TRBJ1-5
D gene: -
clone size: large

CDR3 protein: CAISESGARVLSYEQYF
CDR3 DNA: TGTGCCATCAGTGAGTCTGGAGCTAGGGTTCTCTCCTACGAGCAGTACTTC
V gene: TRBV10-3
J gene: TRBJ2-7
D gene: -
clone size: few

CDR3 protein: CSARIPGLGGTQYF
CDR3 DNA: TGCAGTGCTAGAATACCGGGACTAGGGGGGACCCAGTACTTC
V gene: TRBV20-1
J gene: TRBJ2-5
D gene: TRBD2
clone size: medium-sized

CDR3 protein: CATSRVPDGLSPLHF
CDR3 DNA: TGTGCCACCAGCAGAGTTCCCGACGGCCTCTCACCCCTCCACTTT
V gene: TRBV15
J gene: TRBJ1-6
D gene: -
clone size: medium-sized

CDR3 protein: CASSLVAGGGGAPLHF
CDR3 DNA: TGTGCCAGCAGCTTAGTGGCGGGGGGCGGAGGGGCACCCCTCCACTTT
V gene: TRBV7-2
J gene: TRBJ1-6
D gene: -
clone size: few

CDR3 protein: CASSLQGHGDSNQPQHF
CDR3 DNA: TGTGCCAGCAGTTTACAGGGCCATGGGGATAGCAATCAGCCCCAGCATTTT
V gene: TRBV27
J gene: TRBJ1-5
D gene: -
clone size: -

CDR3 protein: CASRGEWPGGGNEQFF
CDR3 DNA: TGTGCCAGCAGGGGAGAGTGGCCCGGAGGGGGGAATGAGCAGTTCTTC
V gene: TRBV12-3/TRBV12-4
J gene: TRBJ2-1
D gene: -
clone size: few

CDR3 protein: CASSRRDRSGRADTQYF
CDR3 DNA: TGTGCCAGCAGCCGCAGAGACAGAAGCGGGAGGGCTGATACGCAGTATTTT
V gene: TRBV3-1
J gene: TRBJ2-3
D gene: TRBD2
clone size: -

CDR3 protein: CASSLTGPVYGYTF
CDR3 DNA: TGCGCCAGCAGCCTGACAGGGCCCGTCTATGGCTACACCTTC
V gene: TRBV5-1
J gene: TRBJ1-2
D gene: TRBD1
clone size: -

CDR3 protein: CASHPNGDHSNQPQHF
CDR3 DNA: TGTGCCAGTCACCCCAATGGGGATCATAGCAATCAGCCCCAGCATTTT
V gene: TRBV27
J gene: TRBJ1-5
D gene: -
clone size: -

CDR3 protein: CASSDWNGGDKNIQYF
CDR3 DNA: TGTGCCAGCAGTGACTGGAACGGAGGGGACAAAAACATTCAGTACTTC
V gene: TRBV6-1
J gene: TRBJ2-4
D gene: -
clone size: medium-sized

CDR3 protein: CASSESTQTSGKDTQYF
CDR3 DNA: TGCGCCAGCAGTGAGTCGACGCAGACTAGCGGGAAAGATACGCAGTATTTT
V gene: TRBV10-1
J gene: TRBJ2-3
D gene: TRBD2
clone size: few